This T cell receptor (beta chain) was captured in a study of T-cell memory formation after mild COVID-19. TCRdb reprocessed the 5' RACE reads with MiXCR, giving one entry per CDR3 protein. Of over 350,000 distinct CDR3 sequences listed, around 24% are singletons. With V trimmed by 0 bases and J by 6 bases, 1 base remained unmatched. Germline V gene lookup returns CDR1 DFQATT and CDR2 SNEGSKA (reference sequence). The length of the CDR3 is 12 residues. This TCR was sampled from an adult woman who had mild COVID-19 (a few samples of this study predate the infection). Cell type and time point are not known. The V gene is TRBV20-1, the J gene TRBJ1-1, with TRBD1 identical over 7 bases. Sequences were obtained from PBMCs or a T cell subset sorted from them (not recorded which). As DNA, the CDR3 is TGCAGTGCTAGAGACGACAGGGCTGAAGCTTTCTTT. Translation gives CSARDDRAEAFF.